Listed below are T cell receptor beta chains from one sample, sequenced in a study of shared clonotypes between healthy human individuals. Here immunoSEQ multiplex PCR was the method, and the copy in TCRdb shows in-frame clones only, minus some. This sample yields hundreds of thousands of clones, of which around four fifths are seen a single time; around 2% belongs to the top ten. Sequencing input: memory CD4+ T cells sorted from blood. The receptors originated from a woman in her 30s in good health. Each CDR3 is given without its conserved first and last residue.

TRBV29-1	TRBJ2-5	SVRQGDETQY
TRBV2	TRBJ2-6	ASSEIRSPGANVLT
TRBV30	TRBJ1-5	AWSSGSNQPQH
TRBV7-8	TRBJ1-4	ASSPHTGLEKLF
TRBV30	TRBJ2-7	AWSGRLAGYEQY
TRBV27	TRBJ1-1	ASIGGVNTEAF
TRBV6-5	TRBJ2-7	ASRMGQGPFYEQY
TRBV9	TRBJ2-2	ASSVVQNTGELF
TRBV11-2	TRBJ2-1	ASGQGGPGEQF
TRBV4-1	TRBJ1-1	ASSHRQPRGHTEAF
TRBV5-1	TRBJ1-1	ASSRVGIRNTEAF
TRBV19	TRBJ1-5	ASSPGTGGQPQH
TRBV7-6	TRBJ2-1	ASSLAGTEQF
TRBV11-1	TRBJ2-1	ASSRNRGGNEQF
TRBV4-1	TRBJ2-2	ASSQDRGTGGSGELF
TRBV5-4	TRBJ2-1	ASSHPSRGRV
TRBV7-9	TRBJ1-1	ASSQRADTEAF
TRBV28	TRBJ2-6	ASSLYNSGANVLT
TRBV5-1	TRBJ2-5	ASSLGAGPQETQY
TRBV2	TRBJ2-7	ASRVSGITYEQY
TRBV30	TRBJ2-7	AWSVLREWD
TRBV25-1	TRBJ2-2	ASSDSHRPNTGELF
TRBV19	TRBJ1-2	ASSILGSDYGYT
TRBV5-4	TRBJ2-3	ASSLRFRTGDTQY
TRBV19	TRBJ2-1	ASTSGRSEQF
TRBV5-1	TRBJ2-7	ASSLAGFSYEQY
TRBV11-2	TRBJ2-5	ASSLDSSPPEETQY
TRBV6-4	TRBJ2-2	ASRTGTGETGELF
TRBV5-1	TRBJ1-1	ASSRGHQNEAF
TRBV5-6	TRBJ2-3	ASSLGDTDTQY
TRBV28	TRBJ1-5	ASSLPHPGYNQPQH
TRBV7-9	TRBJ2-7	ASSPPVAAGRGLEQY
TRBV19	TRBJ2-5	ASSSWPEETQY